The sequence of this TCR beta chain was determined in a study of shared clonotypes between healthy human individuals. V shed 4 bases, J shed 3 bases, and the junction held 2 bases outside the gene matches. CDR3 length: 15 residues. CDR1 MDHEN and CDR2 SYDVKM come from the germline V gene. Here immunoSEQ multiplex PCR was the method, and the copy in TCRdb shows in-frame clones only, minus some. Of 400,000 or so clones in the sample, 90% to 97% were seen once. The sequenced sample was memory CD8+ T cells sorted from blood. Regarding subset: CD45RO+ cells pooled with CCR7-negative TemRA cells. The chain employs TRBV28 and TRBJ2-7; 14 bases match TRBD2. The receptor was isolated from a man aged 25 to 45 in good health. CDR3: CASSSGTSGSYEQYF. Written as DNA, the CDR3 is TGTGCCAGCAGTTCCGGGACTAGCGGGAGCTACGAGCAGTACTTC.